This T cell receptor (beta chain) was profiled in a study of early T cells in non-severe SARS-CoV-2 infection. Study-wide background: Chains from this unsorted whole-blood bulk RNA could not be paired.

The V gene lost 4 bases and the J gene lost 3 bases, with 13 bases spanning the gap. The CDR3 runs 15 residues. The germline V gene encodes CDR1 SGDLS and CDR2 YYNGEE. General observations from the study: Matching with VDJdb favored anti-spike CD8 responses (missing private and CD4 specificities).

This clonotype was seen a handful of times. Its antigen remains unknown. Attachment of unique molecular identifiers to individual cDNA molecules was performed. Via MiXCR, TCRdb re-called the 5' RACE reads, giving one row per CDR3 protein. This table has approximately 77,000 distinct CDR3 sequences, more than 4% appearing once. Sequenced material: whole blood, taken at baseline. V usage is TRBV9 and J usage is TRBJ1-4; maybe TRBD1 (5 bases). This sequence was found in an adult who was a healthcare worker with PCR-confirmed SARS-CoV-2 infection or an uninfected control (not recorded which). The CDR3 region has the DNA TGTGCCAGCAGCCCCCACCCGGGGCCTAATGAAAAACTGTTTTTT. Protein product: CASSPHPGPNEKLFF.